The 4 T cell receptor beta chains below were found in one sample sequenced in a study of shared clonotypes between healthy human individuals. Measured with immunoSEQ multiplex PCR; TCRdb has only the in-frame clones, and not every one. The sample contains over a million clones, more than 75% of which appear only once. The sample consisted of memory CD4+ T cells from PBMCs. Subset described: CD45RA-negative fraction. These TCRs come from a man aged 18 to 30 in good health. Some clones in this sample may be carry-over from other donors' samples.

The chain joins TRBV7-2 to TRBJ1-3; 10 bases align to TRBD1. Looked up from germline, CDR1 is SGHTA and CDR2 is FQGNSA. This CDR3 has 15 residues. V dropped 5 bases and J dropped 3; count of bases not matched to a gene: 4. In nucleotides, the CDR3 is TGTGCCAGCAGCAAGGACAGGGGGGTTGGAAACACCATATATTTT. Protein sequence: CASSKDRGVGNTIYF.

The chain employs TRBV4-3 and TRBJ1-1; 7 bases agree with TRBD1. The CDR3 spans 15 residues. The trim removed 0 bases at V and 2 bases at J, leaving 3 bases unmatched. Germline CDR1 reads LGHNA; CDR2 reads YSLEER. Written as DNA, the CDR3 is TGCGCCAGCAGCCAAGACACAGGGGTAAACACTGAAGCTTTCTTT. Protein sequence: CASSQDTGVNTEAFF.

The genes are TRBV4-1 and TRBJ2-7; no reliable D call. V was cut by 1 base and J by 9 bases, with 7 bases left in between. Looked up from germline, CDR1 is MGHRA and CDR2 is YSYEKL. This CDR3 comprises 11 residues. CDR3 amino acids: CASSQGERQYF. For the CDR3, the DNA is TGCGCCAGCAGCCAAGGAGAAAGGCAGTACTTC.

The gene calls are TRBV4-2 and TRBJ2-7; the D call may be TRBD1 or TRBD2 (5 bases each). Trimming cost V 2 bases and J 7 bases, with 15 bases left between them. The CDR3 runs 14 residues. Germline V gives CDR1 LGHNA, CDR2 YNFKEQ. CDR3 sequence: CASSQRGKSEEQYF. The CDR3 DNA is TGTGCCAGCAGCCAACGGGGCAAATCGGAGGAGCAGTACTTC.